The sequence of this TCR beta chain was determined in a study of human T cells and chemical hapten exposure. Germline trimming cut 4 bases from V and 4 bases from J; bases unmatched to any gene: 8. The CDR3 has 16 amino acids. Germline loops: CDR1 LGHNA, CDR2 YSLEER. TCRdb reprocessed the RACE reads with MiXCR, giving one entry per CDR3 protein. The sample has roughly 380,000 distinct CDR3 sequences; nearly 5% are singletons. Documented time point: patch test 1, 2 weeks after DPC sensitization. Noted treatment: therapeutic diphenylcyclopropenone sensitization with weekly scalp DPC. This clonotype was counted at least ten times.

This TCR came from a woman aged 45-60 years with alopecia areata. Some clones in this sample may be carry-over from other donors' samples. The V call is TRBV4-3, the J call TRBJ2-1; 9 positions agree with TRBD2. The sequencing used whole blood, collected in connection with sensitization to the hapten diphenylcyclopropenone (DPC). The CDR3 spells CASSPSTSGAYNEQFF. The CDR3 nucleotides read TGCGCCAGCAGCCCATCGACTAGCGGAGCTTACAATGAGCAGTTCTTC.